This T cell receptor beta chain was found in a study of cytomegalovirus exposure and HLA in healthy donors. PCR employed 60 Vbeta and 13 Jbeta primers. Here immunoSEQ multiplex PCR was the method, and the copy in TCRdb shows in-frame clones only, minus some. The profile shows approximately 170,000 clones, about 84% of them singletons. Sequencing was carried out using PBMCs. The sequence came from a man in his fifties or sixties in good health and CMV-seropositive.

The CDR3 nucleotides read TGTGCCAGCAGCCAACGATGGCTAGCGGGGGCGGGAGAGACCCAGTACTTC. It specifies CASSQRWLAGAGETQYF. The gene calls are TRBV4-2 and TRBJ2-5, with 10 bases aligning to TRBD2. Trimming removed 2 bases from V and 4 bases from J; junction bases left unmatched: 10. The CDR3 consists of 17 residues. CDR1 LGHNA and CDR2 YNFKEQ come from the germline V gene.